This TCR beta chain is from a study of T cells after yellow fever vaccination. For the study at large: For low cell numbers, libraries were made with SMART-Seq v4 Ultra Low Input.

MiXCR, applied by TCRdb to the 5' RACE reads, yields one record per CDR3 protein. This sample has 99,000 or so distinct CDR3 sequences, with around 5.8% found just once. This clonotype was counted a few times. This is likely a read error, given that the CDR3 carries no conserved phenylalanine or tryptophan at its end. The germline gives CDR1 DFQATT, CDR2 SNEGSKA (reference sequence). V dropped 5 bases and J dropped 4 bases, with 26 bases sitting between them. This CDR3 is built from 17 residues. The TCR comes from a man between 18 and 29 years old who received the YFV17D yellow fever vaccine. The chain recombines TRBV20-1 with TRBJ2-5; D assignment may be TRBD1 or TRBD2 (5 bases each). The sample in question was CD8+ T cells sorted from PBMCs, obtained 10 days after the yellow fever booster vaccination. CDR3 amino acids: CSAGSRGRTVLGETQYV. In DNA form, the CDR3 reads TGCAGTGCTGGCTCCCGGGGCCGGACCGTCTTGGGAGAGACCCAGTACGTC.